This is a list of T cell receptor beta chains from one sample in a study of blood T cell repertoires in COVID-19. This table comes from immunoSEQ multiplex PCR, and its TCRdb copy is limited to in-frame clones, with some not included. Among fewer than 350,000 clones listed, 80% to 85% were seen once. The specimen was peripheral blood. The receptors come from a woman aged 55-70 years with active or convalescent COVID-19. Both conserved end residues are part of each CDR3. A D gene is named only where the DNA matches it firmly. Where a row states a size, it is once, few, many or the class of an expanded clone; other rows omit it.

j_call d_call clone_size v_call cdr3_aa cdr3_nt
TRBJ1-2 TRBD1 - TRBV5-1 CASSLDGDRGGLGYTF TGCGCCAGCAGCTTGGATGGGGACAGGGGAGGGTTGGGCTACACCTTC
TRBJ2-7 - - TRBV6-2/TRBV6-3 CASSYSITGSSYEQYF TGTGCCAGCAGTTACTCGATAACGGGGAGCTCCTACGAGCAGTACTTC
TRBJ1-1 - - TRBV5-1 CASSREGNTEAFF TGCGCCAGCAGTAGGGAGGGGAACACTGAAGCTTTCTTT
TRBJ2-5 - - TRBV5-6 CASSSPGTDLKETQYF TGTGCCAGCAGCTCCCCCGGTACCGACTTAAAAGAGACCCAGTACTTC
TRBJ2-7 - - TRBV6-5 CASNRELLSYEQYF TGTGCCAGCAACCGGGAACTTCTCTCCTACGAGCAGTACTTC
TRBJ2-7 - once TRBV9 CASSVTVGLSYEQYF TGTGCCAGCAGCGTAACTGTTGGACTCTCCTACGAGCAGTACTTC
TRBJ1-1 - - TRBV11-1 CASSQQGTEAFF TGTGCCAGCAGCCAACAGGGAACTGAAGCTTTCTTT
TRBJ1-4 TRBD1 - TRBV15 CATSRDDAGGDEKLFF TGTGCCACCAGCAGAGATGATGCAGGGGGTGATGAAAAACTGTTTTTT
TRBJ2-3 - - TRBV6-1 CASRLATGDTQYF TGTGCCAGCAGACTTGCTACAGGGGATACGCAGTATTTT
TRBJ2-3 - - TRBV7-2 CASSLVRVTDTQYF TGTGCCAGCAGCTTAGTTCGGGTCACAGATACGCAGTATTTT
TRBJ1-5 - - TRBV6-5 CASTPGQGNQPQHF TGTGCCAGCACCCCGGGACAAGGGAATCAGCCCCAGCATTTT
TRBJ1-5 - - TRBV19 CASSQGLGEPQHF TGTGCCAGTAGTCAGGGCCTTGGAGAGCCCCAGCATTTT
TRBJ1-4 - - TRBV18 CASSRSRHANEKLFF TGTGCCAGCTCACGGTCCCGACACGCTAATGAAAAACTGTTTTTT
TRBJ2-1 - - TRBV24-1 CATSDRVVNEQFF TGTGCCACCAGTGACAGGGTGGTCAATGAGCAGTTCTTC
TRBJ2-3 - - TRBV11-3 CASSLGLPTDTQYF TGTGCCAGCAGCTTAGGACTGCCTACAGATACGCAGTATTTT
TRBJ1-1 TRBD1 - TRBV5-1 CASSSLQGPMNTEAFF TGCGCCAGCAGCTCGTTACAGGGGCCCATGAACACTGAAGCTTTCTTT